This paragraph reports one TCR beta chain. Germline V CDR1 and CDR2: MNHNS, SASEGT. The CDR3 loop spans 15 amino acids. V was trimmed by 5 bases and J by 7 bases, leaving 20 bases between them. These data originate in a study of blood T cell repertoires in COVID-19. About the research overall: Researchers got acute and convalescent COVID-19 samples from the United States, Italy and Spain. PBMCs, B-cell-depleted T cells, or T cells provided the cDNA or gDNA that made up the material.

Per the original data handling: The assay estimated nucleated cells by amplifying reference gene primers. Profiling relied on immunoSEQ multiplex PCR, and the TCRdb table lists in-frame clones only, not all of them. That table is the source of V, J and clone size, and D and trimming were worked out from the DNA. The sample lists approximately 380,000 clones, 85% seen once, with more than 3% in the top ten. The TCR sequence derives from a woman aged 18-35 years with acute or convalescent COVID-19. The rearrangement links TRBV6-1 to TRBJ2-5, with D possibly matching TRBD1 (7 bases). Sequencing was performed on peripheral blood. CDR3 in amino acids: CASSPGGQPRGTQYF. The CDR3 DNA sequence: TGTGCCAGCAGTCCCGGGGGACAGCCAAGAGGGACCCAGTACTTC.